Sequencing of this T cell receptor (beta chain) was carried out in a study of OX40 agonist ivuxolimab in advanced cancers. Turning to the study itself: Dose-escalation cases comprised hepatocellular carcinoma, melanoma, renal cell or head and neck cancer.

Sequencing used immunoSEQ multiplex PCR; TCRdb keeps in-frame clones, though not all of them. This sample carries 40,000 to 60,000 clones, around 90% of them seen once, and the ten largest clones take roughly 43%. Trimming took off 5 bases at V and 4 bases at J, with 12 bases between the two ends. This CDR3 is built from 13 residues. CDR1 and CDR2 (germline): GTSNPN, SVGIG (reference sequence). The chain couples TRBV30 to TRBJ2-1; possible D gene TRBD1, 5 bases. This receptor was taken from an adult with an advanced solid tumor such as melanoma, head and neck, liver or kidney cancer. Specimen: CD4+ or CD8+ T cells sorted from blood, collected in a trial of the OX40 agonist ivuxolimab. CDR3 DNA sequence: TGTGCCTGGGTGGGGCAACCATACAATGAGCAGTTCTTC. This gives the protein CAWVGQPYNEQFF.